Reported below is one T cell receptor beta chain. The table lists this clonotype with a few counts. Its antigen specificity is not known. No base-level quality is on record; no much larger clone is a single base apart. PBMCs were isolated by Ficoll-Paque density gradient centrifugation. Including cysteine and phenylalanine, the CDR3 has 14 amino acids. Only the CDR3 DNA is retained, 42 bases long and in frame from the first base. From the germline V gene, CDR1 is SGHVS and CDR2 is FNYEAQ. Cut back by 2 bases and 6 bases, the V and J ends lie 12 bases apart. The data were obtained in a study of T-cell memory formation after mild COVID-19 (dated by TCRdb to about 2021). Turning to the overall study: TCR sequence clusters from the two donors were found to be largely donor specific. In a couple of donors, T-cell clones that expanded and contracted after mild COVID-19 were tracked by sequencing TCRalpha and TCRbeta repertoires over time. The cohort comprised two young, previously healthy adult volunteers, one female and one male.

Sequencing relied on an Illumina NovaSeq 6000. Using 5'RACE with constant-segment primers, TCRalpha and TCRbeta cDNA libraries were constructed, with sample barcodes and unique molecular identifiers added in the process. RNA was extracted from every sample with Trizol reagent. The libraries were amplified in two PCR steps, and the second step added a second sample barcode and Illumina TruSeq adapters. Libraries were sequenced on an Illumina NovaSeq with 2 x 150 bp paired-end reads. As for the authors' bioinformatics: The reads were demultiplexed and collapsed into UMI-guided consensus sequences using migec v1.2.7. Using mixcr v2.1.11, UMI consensuses were aligned to TRA and TRB V and J templates and then assembled into clonotypes. Expanded or contracted clonotypes were those called significant by both edgeR and NoisET, with noise models trained on biological replicates. For edgeR calls, a false discovery rate-adjusted p below 0.01 and a log2 fold-change threshold of 1 were applied. As an exploratory analysis of dynamics, max-normalized trajectories of the 1000 most abundant clonotypes were examined by PCA with hierarchical clustering. Separately sequenced CD4+ and CD8+ repertoires were used to assign a CD4 or CD8 phenotype to each responding clone. TCRdb itself trimmed the public reads at Q25 with fastp, ran MiXCR and retained productive beta chains. One record per CDR3 amino acid sequence lists the most common genes and DNA. The V and J calls here are based on TCRdb, not the publication. The sample profile shows approximately 560,000 distinct CDR3 sequences; roughly a sixth of them were found once. Just over 8% of the sample is in the top ten clones.

Beyond this particular receptor, the publication reports: Some responding clones were detected in pre-infection memory, suggesting pre-existing cross-reactive memory T cells joined the SARS-CoV-2 response. Contracting CD4+ clones appeared mostly in the CM and EM memory subsets, whereas CD8+ clones were enriched in EMRA. The study included only two mild cases, and larger cohorts that include severe cases with pre-infection samples were judged to be necessary. Balanced CD4/CD8 phenotypes were observed for clones contracting from day 15 to 85, whereas a bias towards CD4+ was observed for a second wave of clones expanding from day 15 to 37. SARS-CoV-2 specificity was not confirmed for the second-wave clones peaking on day 37.

This receptor chain uses TRBV7-6 and TRBJ2-3, and possibly TRBD2, on 6 matching bases. The sequenced sample was PBMCs or a T cell subset sorted from them (not recorded which). The receptor's source is an adult woman who had mild COVID-19 (a few samples of this study predate the infection). The sample titles of this study are shuffled in the database, so cell type and time point are left out; the donor was told from shared clones. Read as DNA, the sequence is TGTGCCAGCAGCTTAAATGGAGGGGCCGATACGCAGTATTTT. Its protein is CASSLNGGADTQYF.